These T cell receptor beta chains were read from a single sample in a study of T-cell reconstitution after alpha-beta-depleted transplantation in children. TCRdb reanalysed the PCR reads using MiXCR and keeps one entry per CDR3 protein. This table has roughly 570,000 distinct CDR3 sequences, 20% to 30% appearing once. The material sequenced was PBMCs, taken before TCRalphabeta/CD19-depleted stem cell transplant. These receptor sequences come from a boy younger than two with Wiskott-Aldrich syndrome, due to receive a stem cell transplant. CDR3s include the opening cysteine and the closing phenylalanine or tryptophan. The D gene is left open where the match is weak. Not every row has a clone size; where given, it reads once, few, many or a size class.

d_call	v_call	j_call	clone_size	cdr3_nt	cdr3_aa
TRBD2	TRBV5-1	TRBJ2-5	-	TGCGCCAGCAGCTTGGGAGTGCGGGGGGGCCAAGAGACCCAGTACTTC	CASSLGVRGGQETQYF
-	TRBV7-2	TRBJ2-2	few	TGTGCCAGCAGCTTTGATAGCGCGTCCGGGGAGCTGTTTTTT	CASSFDSASGELFF
-	TRBV2	TRBJ2-7	once	TGTGCCAGCAGTGGTCGTTTGGGGGCCGACTACGAGCAGTACTTC	CASSGRLGADYEQYF
TRBD2	TRBV24-1	TRBJ2-5	-	TGTGCCACCAGTGACGCGGGACTATCGGGAGAGGAGACCCAGTACTTC	CATSDAGLSGEETQYF
TRBD1	TRBV7-9	TRBJ2-1	few	TGTGCCAGCAGCTCCGACAGGGCCTACTACAATGAGCAGTTCTTC	CASSSDRAYYNEQFF
TRBD2	TRBV29-1	TRBJ2-1	few	TGCAGCGCCCGGGACTACTACAATGAGCAGTTCTTC	CSARDYYNEQFF
TRBD2	TRBV18	TRBJ2-1	few	TGTGCCAGCTCACCTCGAGCGGGAGCCTCCTACAATGAGCAGTTCTTC	CASSPRAGASYNEQFF
-	TRBV27	TRBJ2-5	-	TGTGCCAGCAGTTTAGGAGGGGCGCCCCAAGAGACCCAGTACTTC	CASSLGGAPQETQYF
-	TRBV5-1	TRBJ2-2	few	TGCGCCTCGCGCGAGGCAAATGGGAACACCGGGGAGCTGTTTTTT	CASREANGNTGELFF
-	TRBV5-1	TRBJ2-3	-	TGCGCCAGCAGCGTAAAGGCAGATACGCAGTATTTT	CASSVKADTQYF
-	TRBV5-1	TRBJ1-1	-	TGCGCCAGCAGCTTGTGGGCCGTGAACACTGAAGCTTTCTTT	CASSLWAVNTEAFF
-	TRBV5-1	TRBJ2-2	-	TGCGCCAGCAGCTTGCTTGGGGGCGGGGAGCTGTTTTTT	CASSLLGGGELFF
-	TRBV12-3/TRBV12-4	TRBJ1-1	-	TGTGCCAGCAGTTTTTTCCAGGGCACTGAAGCTTTCTTT	CASSFFQGTEAFF
TRBD1	TRBV5-1	TRBJ1-4	-	TGCGCCAGCAGCCGATTTGGGGACAGAGGAGAAAAACTGTTTTTT	CASSRFGDRGEKLFF
TRBD2	TRBV2	TRBJ2-5	few	TGTGCCAGCAAGCGGGAGTCAGAGACCCAGTACTTC	CASKRESETQYF
TRBD2	TRBV27	TRBJ2-7	many	TGTGCCAGCAGTTCAGCGGGAGTCTTCTACGAGCAGTACTTC	CASSSAGVFYEQYF
-	TRBV11-2	TRBJ2-1	few	TGTGCCAGCAGCTTAGGAAGCGGGTTGTACAATGAGCAGTTCTTC	CASSLGSGLYNEQFF
-	TRBV28	TRBJ2-2	few	TGTGCCAGCGCCGGGAGACCGAACACCGGGGAGCTGTTTTTT	CASAGRPNTGELFF
-	TRBV6-5	TRBJ2-1	-	TGTGCCAGCAGCTACAGTTTTTCCTACAATGAGCAGTTCTTC	CASSYSFSYNEQFF
-	TRBV29-1	TRBJ2-1	few	TGCAGCGTTGAAACTCCGGTCGGGAGAAGAAGCGGTGAGCAGTTCTTC	CSVETPVGRRSGEQFF
TRBD2	TRBV5-1	TRBJ2-7	few	TGCGCCAGCAACCAGGGAGGGTCCTACGAGCAGTACTTC	CASNQGGSYEQYF
-	TRBV5-1	TRBJ1-2	few	TGCGCCAGCAGCTTGGGCCCCGCATCAGGGCGCGCTGGCTACACCTTC	CASSLGPASGRAGYTF